This T cell receptor (beta chain) is drawn from a study of blood T cells in healthy people across ages. Isolation yielded PBMCs, at least 7 million per sample, in every case. This clonotype was seen a few times. Antigen specificity is unknown. Combining a sample-barcoded 5' primer with a J-beta primer mix, a second PCR ran for roughly 6 to 11 cycles. From each sample, at least 2.5 million paired-end reads containing CDR3 were obtained. TCRdb reanalysed the 5' RACE reads using MiXCR and keeps one entry per CDR3 protein. The sample yields around 1,100,000 distinct CDR3 sequences, roughly two fifths seen once. Study observations and caveats: In these data, TCR beta diversity tracked strongly with naive T cell percentage.

After removal of 4 bases from V and 0 bases from J, the junction contained 0 bases not matched to a gene. The CDR3 runs to 15 residues. Germline lookup yields CDR1 MNHEY and CDR2 SVGEGT. This chain joins TRBV6-2 or TRBV6-3 and TRBJ2-6; 7 bases line up with TRBD1. The TCR comes from a man between 18 and 35 years old in good health. The sequenced sample was blood. CDR3 in DNA: TGTGCCAGCAGTTGGGACAGCTCTGGGGCCAACGTCCTGACTTTC. It is translated as CASSWDSSGANVLTF.